These 11 T cell receptor beta chains were sequenced from one sample in a study of a mutant IDH1 vaccine in newly diagnosed glioma. Time point denoted: week 5, during vaccination. Each vaccine dose was 300 ug of mutant IDH1 20-mer peptide, with topical imiquimod. No antigens are known for them. TCRdb's table, derived via immunoSEQ multiplex PCR, lists solely in-frame clones and lacks some. The table shows some 51,000 clones, with around 78% occurring only once. This sample comprised PBMCs, obtained from a glioma patient whose treatment included an IDH1 peptide vaccine. These receptors all stem from a man aged 50-60 years with glioma.

The chain uses TRBV19 and TRBJ2-7; D might be TRBD1 (6 bases). Germline V gene sequence: CDR1 LNHDA, CDR2 SQIVND (reference sequence). V shed 5 bases and J shed 2 bases, with 16 bases lying between them. The CDR3 loop spans 15 amino acids. The CDR3 DNA reads as TGTGCCAGTAGTTCGACGGGTACAGGGACCTACGAGCAGTACTTC. Translated, it gives CASSSTGTGTYEQYF.

In this sample, this clone turned up a few times. The V call is TRBV7-9, the J call TRBJ1-4, with unresolved D. The CDR3 consists of 16 residues. Trimming cost V 2 bases and J 5 bases, with 15 bases left between them. Germline values: CDR1 SEHNR, CDR2 FQNEAQ (reference sequence). The CDR3 loop reads CASSLPQSGGNEKLFF. For the CDR3, the DNA is TGTGCCAGCAGCTTACCTCAGTCGGGAGGGAATGAAAAACTGTTTTTT.

This clone has a single count. The genes are TRBV25-1 and TRBJ2-1; 11 bases match TRBD2. CDR1 is MGHDK and CDR2 is SYGVNS in the germline V gene. V gave up 4 bases and J gave up 2 bases; unmatched junction bases: 4. The CDR3 extends over 16 amino acids. The CDR3 reads CASSVSGGAPYNEQFF. CDR3 coding DNA: TGTGCCAGCAGTGTTAGCGGGGGGGCCCCCTACAATGAGCAGTTCTTC. Looking up the rest from reference TRBV25-1 and TRBJ2-1 gives the full variable domain: EADIYQTPRYLVIGTGKKITLECSQTMGHDKMYWYQQDPGMELHLIHYSYGVNSTEKGDLSSESTVSRIRTEHFPLTLESARPSHTSQYLCASSVSGGAPYNEQFFGPGTRLTVL.

The sample holds a few counts of this clone. This sequence joins TRBV5-6 and TRBJ2-7; TRBD1 is a possible D gene (6 bases). Germline assignment: CDR1 SGHDT and CDR2 YYEEEE. The CDR3 spans 13 residues. Trimming left V 4 bases short and J 0 bases short, with 8 bases between. Written as DNA, the CDR3 is TGTGCCAGCAGCGGACAGTACTCCTACGAGCAGTACTTC. It encodes CASSGQYSYEQYF.

The rearrangement uses TRBV6-5 and TRBJ2-5, with D possibly being TRBD2 (5 bases). Germline V CDR1 and CDR2: MNHEY, SVGAGI. CDR3 size: 14 residues. Trimming removed 7 bases at V and 2 bases at J, with 14 bases between. CDR3: CASTSSEGQETQYF. In DNA form, the CDR3 reads TGTGCCAGCACGTCTTCTGAGGGACAAGAGACCCAGTACTTC.

The chain recombines TRBV27 with TRBJ1-2; D gene ambiguous. The CDR3 loop spans 14 amino acids. Between the trimmed V and J ends, which lost 0 bases and 5 bases, there was a span of 10 bases. Germline assignment: CDR1 MNHEY and CDR2 SMNVEV (reference sequence). CDR3 nucleotides: TGTGCCAGCAGTTTATCGGGTCACCCGTATGGCTACACCTTC. This encodes CASSLSGHPYGYTF.

V usage is TRBV30 and J usage is TRBJ2-5; 9 bases map to TRBD2. The V gene's germline CDR1 is GTSNPN and CDR2 SVGIG (reference sequence). Germline trimming cut 5 bases from V and 4 bases from J; bases unmatched to any gene: 11. The CDR3 spans 15 residues. The CDR3 spells CAWDPGASGVETQYF. In DNA form, the CDR3 reads TGTGCCTGGGATCCGGGGGCTAGCGGGGTAGAGACCCAGTACTTC. The variable domain in full, completed from reference TRBV30 and TRBJ2-5, reads SQTIHQWPATLVQPVGSPLSLECTVEGTSNPNLYWYRQAAGRGLQLLFYSVGIGQISSEVPQNLSASRPQDRQFILSSKKLLLSDSGFYLCAWDPGASGVETQYFGPGTRLLVL.

The genes are TRBV2 and TRBJ1-2, with TRBD1 identical over 9 bases. Germline assignment: CDR1 SNHLY and CDR2 FYNNEI. V dropped 3 bases and J dropped 5; count of bases not matched to a gene: 7. The CDR3 spans 15 residues. DNA of the CDR3: TGTGCCAGCAGTGACTTGGACAGGGGTGATTATGGCTACACCTTC. This gives the protein CASSDLDRGDYGYTF.

This sequence joins TRBV30 and TRBJ1-2; D uncertain. Germline CDR1 GTSNPN, CDR2 SVGIG (reference sequence). V lost 2 bases to trimming and J lost 8 bases, with 9 bases between them. The CDR3 runs 11 residues. CDR3 sequence reads: CAWSNWRGYTF. The CDR3 bases are TGTGCCTGGAGTAACTGGAGGGGCTACACCTTC.

This clone was seen a few times. This chain links TRBV5-6 with TRBJ1-2; D is possibly TRBD1 (5 bases). This CDR3 contains 15 residues. V was trimmed by 2 bases and J by 3 bases, leaving 14 bases between them. CDR1 and CDR2 from the germline V gene are SGHDT and YYEEEE. The chain's CDR3 is CASSFGGLQDYGYTF. CDR3 DNA sequence: TGTGCCAGCAGCTTCGGGGGACTTCAGGACTATGGCTACACCTTC.

This chain joins TRBV18 and TRBJ2-7; D is ambiguous. The CDR3 is 13 amino acids. V lost 4 bases and J lost 3, with 10 bases in between. Germline V gene sequence: CDR1 KGHSH, CDR2 LQKENI. CDR3 in amino acids: CASSHGRDYEQYF. CDR3 DNA: TGTGCCAGCTCACATGGAAGGGACTACGAGCAGTACTTC. The whole variable domain, filled in from reference TRBV18 and TRBJ2-7, reads NAGVMQNPRHLVRRRGQEARLRCSPMKGHSHVYWYRQLPEEGLKFMVYLQKENIIDESGMPKERFSAEFPKEGPSILRIQQVVRGDSAAYFCASSHGRDYEQYFGPGTRLTVT.